One sample yielded the 21 T cell receptor beta chains listed below, sequenced in a study of cytomegalovirus exposure and HLA in healthy donors. Primers included in the PCR were 60 Vbeta and 13 Jbeta primers. Repertoires were generated with immunoSEQ multiplex PCR, while TCRdb's copy carries only in-frame clones and drops some. The data show 150,000 or so clones, and the top ten clones hold approximately 1.6%. Sequencing was done on a sample of PBMCs. The receptors were gathered from a man aged 18 to 29 in good health and CMV-seronegative.

The chain uses TRBV28 and TRBJ1-1; D might be TRBD1 (5 bases). V was shortened by 7 bases and J by 0 bases, with 12 bases between the two germline ends. There are 14 residues in the CDR3. CDR1 is MDHEN, CDR2 SYDVKM, per germline. The CDR3 loop reads CASIPPGVNTEAFF. In DNA form, the CDR3 reads TGTGCCAGCATTCCCCCGGGGGTGAACACTGAAGCTTTCTTT.

The chain is built from TRBV7-2 and TRBJ2-7; perhaps TRBD2 as D (5 bases). This CDR3 contains 14 residues. Per the germline V gene, CDR1 is SGHTA and CDR2 is FQGNSA. V dropped 5 bases and J dropped 2 bases, with 13 bases sitting between them. CDR3 in amino acids: CASSPVDLTYEQYF. The CDR3 nucleotides are TGTGCCAGCAGCCCTGTGGACTTGACCTACGAGCAGTACTTC.

This chain uses TRBV19 with TRBJ1-2; no clear D. Trimming cost V 5 bases and J 8 bases, with 15 bases left between them. The germline gives CDR1 LNHDA, CDR2 SQIVND (reference sequence). The CDR3 runs to 13 residues. The CDR3 DNA is TGTGCCAGTAGTCCTCCCAACGCGGGCGGCTACACCTTC. It yields the protein CASSPPNAGGYTF.

The chain combines TRBV9 with TRBJ1-1, with D tentatively TRBD1 (5 bases). This CDR3 region has 14 residues. CDR1 is SGDLS, CDR2 YYNGEE, per germline. The ends were cut back, 4 bases at V and 1 base at J, with 11 bases in the middle. This CDR3 reads CASSSGLSNTEAFF. As DNA, the CDR3 is TGTGCCAGCAGCTCGGGACTCTCGAACACTGAAGCTTTCTTT.

The rearrangement joins TRBV6-6 to TRBJ2-7; 8 positions agree with TRBD2. Germline V gene sequence: CDR1 MNHNY, CDR2 SVGAGI (reference sequence). Trimming at V came to 2 bases and at J to 2 bases, leaving 8 bases not matched to a gene. The CDR3 contains 16 residues. CDR3 coding DNA: TGTGCCAGCAGTTACAACGTTGGGACTAGAACCTACGAGCAGTACTTC. This codes for CASSYNVGTRTYEQYF.

The genes are TRBV11-2 and TRBJ2-1, with TRBD1 identical over 8 bases. The V and J ends lost 5 bases and 3 bases, in that order; junction bases with no gene match: 6. This CDR3 spans 15 amino acids. The V gene's germline CDR1 is SGHAT and CDR2 FQNNGV. DNA for the CDR3: TGTGCCAGCAGCAGAGACAGGGGCCTCTACAATGAGCAGTTCTTC. Its protein is CASSRDRGLYNEQFF.

The CDR3 nucleotides read TGTGCCAGCAGCTCGGGACTAGCTGGGAACGAGCAGTACTTC. It codes for CASSSGLAGNEQYF. This chain uses TRBV7-9 with TRBJ2-7; 9 positions agree with TRBD2. The CDR3 covers 14 residues. V dropped 4 bases and J dropped 5; count of bases not matched to a gene: 6. Germline assignment: CDR1 SEHNR and CDR2 FQNEAQ (reference sequence).

The chain has TRBV30 and TRBJ2-6; 10 positions match TRBD1. V lost 8 bases and J lost 1; bases outside the gene matches: 20. Germline CDR1 reads GTSNPN; CDR2 reads SVGIG (reference sequence). The CDR3 length is 20 residues. CDR3 amino acids: CAASVGQGVYALSGANVLTF. The CDR3 DNA reads TGTGCCGCATCCGTCGGACAGGGGGTTTACGCTCTATCTGGGGCCAACGTCCTGACTTTC.

The chain employs TRBV28 and TRBJ2-7; weak D call: TRBD1 (6 bases). Per the germline V gene, CDR1 is MDHEN and CDR2 is SYDVKM. The V and J ends lost 11 bases and 7 bases respectively, with 15 bases between them. This CDR3 has 11 residues. The CDR3 region is CASYRAGEQYF. In DNA form, the CDR3 reads TGTGCCTCCTACAGGGCGGGTGAGCAGTACTTC.

The chain links TRBV5-8 to TRBJ1-4; TRBD1 agrees at 8 bases. Germline assignment: CDR1 SGHTS and CDR2 YDEGEE. The CDR3 totals 15 residues. V trimming: 0 bases; J trimming: 8 bases; junction bases outside the gene matches: 6. The CDR3 loop reads CASSLVQGAGEKLFF. The CDR3 bases are TGTGCCAGCAGCTTGGTCCAGGGGGCTGGAGAAAAACTGTTTTTT.

V and J are TRBV4-3 and TRBJ2-3; 9 nucleotides match TRBD2. The length of the CDR3 is 17 residues. The germline V gene encodes CDR1 LGHNA and CDR2 YSLEER. Trimming at V came to 1 base and at J to 4 bases, leaving 9 bases not matched to a gene. CDR3 sequence: CASSQGAGGGASDTQYF. Here the CDR3 DNA reads TGCGCCAGCAGCCAAGGGGCTGGCGGGGGGGCATCAGATACGCAGTATTTT.

CDR3 region: CASSEQGTEAFF. In nucleotides, the CDR3 is TGTGCCAGCAGCGAACAGGGGACTGAAGCTTTCTTT. This chain connects TRBV7-3 to TRBJ1-1, with 7 bases aligning to TRBD1. CDR1 is SGHTA and CDR2 is FQGTGA in the germline V gene. This CDR3 spans 12 amino acids. J gave up 5 bases and V 5 bases, and 2 bases lay outside the gene matches.

This chain joins TRBV5-1 and TRBJ2-5; 7 nucleotides match TRBD1. The germline V gene encodes CDR1 SGHRS and CDR2 YFSETQ. The CDR3 is made up of 16 amino acids. With V trimmed by 0 bases and J by 6 bases, 11 bases remained unmatched. As DNA, the CDR3 is TGCGCCAGCAGCTTGGACGGACAGGAGTGGAGTAAGACCCAGTACTTC. Protein sequence: CASSLDGQEWSKTQYF.

This chain joins TRBV5-6 and TRBJ2-2, with a tentative D call TRBD1 (5 bases). This CDR3 is 16 amino acids long. Germline V CDR1 and CDR2: SGHDT, YYEEEE. Trimming took 1 base from V and 4 from J, leaving 14 bases between them. The CDR3 sequence: CASSLNGQGVTGELFF. CDR3 DNA: TGTGCCAGCAGCTTGAACGGCCAGGGTGTCACCGGGGAGCTGTTTTTT.

This rearrangement joins TRBV10-3 to TRBJ2-1; 12 bases are shared with TRBD2. This CDR3 is 18 amino acids long. The ends lost 0 bases at V and 6 bases at J; junction bases unmatched: 9. Germline CDR1 and CDR2: ENHRY and SYGVKD. The CDR3 DNA sequence: TGTGCCATCAGTGAGTCAATCCCGACTAGCGGGAGAGGCAATGAGCAGTTCTTC. It encodes CAISESIPTSGRGNEQFF.

This chain links TRBV9 with TRBJ2-1; 10 bases are shared with TRBD2. CDR1 is SGDLS, CDR2 YYNGEE, per germline. The CDR3 is made up of 17 amino acids. Germline trimming cut 4 bases from V and 2 bases from J; bases unmatched to any gene: 9. This CDR3 is CASSSSKRGGPYNEQFF. Here the CDR3 DNA reads TGTGCCAGCAGCTCCAGCAAGCGGGGGGGCCCCTACAATGAGCAGTTCTTC.

The chain employs TRBV25-1 and TRBJ2-7; the match to TRBD2 covers 7 bases. With 8 bases clipped from V and 7 bases from J, the junction kept 14 bases outside the gene matches. Germline V gene lookup returns CDR1 MGHDK and CDR2 SYGVNS. The CDR3 length is 14 residues. The CDR3 region has the DNA TGTGCCAGCCAACAGGACCCCAGCGGGACTGAGCAGTACTTC. Translating gives CASQQDPSGTEQYF.

The gene calls are TRBV6-1 and TRBJ2-7; D possibly corresponds to TRBD1 (6 bases). Per the germline V gene, CDR1 is MNHNS and CDR2 is SASEGT. This CDR3 contains 14 residues. Trimming shortened V by 6 bases and J by 2 bases, and 14 bases separated the two germline ends. CDR3 DNA: TGTGCCAGCAGCATTACAGGGATAACCTACGAGCAGTACTTC. As protein: CASSITGITYEQYF.

The chain recombines TRBV28 with TRBJ2-7; 7 bases match TRBD1. The CDR3 has 14 amino acids. Germline V lookup: CDR1 MDHEN, CDR2 SYDVKM. V shed 3 bases, J shed 6 bases, and the junction held 8 bases outside the gene matches. CDR3 amino acids: CASSFPRQGREQYF. CDR3 DNA sequence: TGTGCCAGCAGTTTTCCCCGACAGGGACGCGAGCAGTACTTC.

The chain combines TRBV15 with TRBJ2-3; D gene unclear. The CDR3 consists of 20 residues. V lost 0 bases, J lost 3 bases, and 25 bases lay in between. Germline CDR1 is LNHNV and CDR2 is YYDKDF (reference sequence). The CDR3 DNA reads TGTGCCACCAGCAGAGAGGGCAAATTTTTTGACAAGGATGGGACAGATACGCAGTATTTT. This translates into CATSREGKFFDKDGTDTQYF.

The genes are TRBV27 and TRBJ2-7; 8 bases are shared with TRBD1. The junction had 5 bases not matched to a gene; V was cut back by 3 bases and J by 4 bases. From germline, CDR1 is MNHEY and CDR2 SMNVEV (reference sequence). The CDR3 covers 14 residues. Here the CDR3 DNA reads TGTGCCAGCAGTTTCCAGGGGGCGGATTACGAGCAGTACTTC. Translating gives CASSFQGADYEQYF.